Listed here are 27 T cell receptor beta chains from one sample, sequenced in a study of human T cells and chemical hapten exposure. Time point meaning: patch test 2, 6 weeks after DPC sensitization. Treatment specified: therapeutic diphenylcyclopropenone sensitization with weekly scalp DPC. Via MiXCR, TCRdb re-called the RACE reads, giving one row per CDR3 protein. The sample includes 110,000 to 150,000 distinct CDR3 sequences, about 11% of them seen just once. The source material was whole blood, sampled in connection with sensitization to the hapten diphenylcyclopropenone (DPC). All receptors derive from a woman between 50 and 59 years old with alopecia areata. Some clones in this sample may be carry-over from other donors' samples.

This clonotype showed up many times. The chain is built from TRBV7-9 and TRBJ2-3, with D perhaps assigned TRBD1 or TRBD2 (5 bases each). CDR1 and CDR2 (germline): SEHNR, FQNEAQ (reference sequence). The V end was cut by 3 bases, the J end by 5 bases, with 12 bases between. The CDR3 runs to 14 residues. The chain's CDR3 is CASSLTGAGDTQYF. The CDR3 DNA reads as TGTGCCAGCAGCTTGACCGGGGCGGGAGATACGCAGTATTTT.

Turning to this clonotype: This could be a read error, since a much larger clone is one nucleotide away. J is TRBJ2-5 and V is TRBV24-1, with 7 bases lining up with TRBD1. Germline loops: CDR1 KGHDR, CDR2 SFDVKD. The CDR3 contains 17 residues. After removal of 0 bases from V and 5 bases from J, the junction contained 11 bases not matched to a gene. This CDR3 is CATSDLQRTGSDETQYF. DNA for the CDR3: TGTGCCACCAGTGATTTGCAGAGGACAGGCTCCGATGAGACCCAGTACTTC.

The CDR3 here is CASSRPPSGLNTEAFF. The CDR3 DNA follows: TGTGCCAGCAGCAGGCCCCCATCCGGCTTGAACACTGAAGCTTTCTTT. V gene TRBV27 combines with J gene TRBJ1-1, with no clear D. The CDR3 has 16 amino acids. With 6 bases removed from V and 0 bases from J, the gap between germline ends came to 17 bases. Germline V CDR1 and CDR2: MNHEY, SMNVEV (reference sequence).

The V call is TRBV10-1, the J call TRBJ2-5; D is perhaps TRBD2 (6 bases). CDR1 is WNHNN, CDR2 SYGVQD, per germline (reference sequence). V shed 3 bases and J shed 4 bases, with 9 bases lying between them. The CDR3 contains 13 residues. CDR3 in amino acids: CASSDRGRETQYF. In DNA form, the CDR3 reads TGCGCCAGCAGTGATCGGGGGAGAGAGACCCAGTACTTC.

This clonotype was counted only a few times. The J gene is TRBJ2-5, the V gene TRBV11-2; a weak D match, TRBD2 (7 bases). The germline CDR1 and CDR2 sequences are SGHAT and FQNNGV. V was clipped by 6 bases and J by 8 bases, with 22 bases between them. This CDR3 has 15 residues. CDR3 protein: CASRPSSGGGSTQYF. The CDR3 DNA reads as TGTGCCAGCAGACCCTCCTCCGGGGGCGGGAGCACCCAGTACTTC.

This chain uses TRBV20-1 with TRBJ2-3; 7 bases are a match to TRBD1. The V gene's germline CDR1 is DFQATT and CDR2 SNEGSKA (reference sequence). CDR3 length: 12 residues. The CDR3 here is CAPARGTDTQYF. In DNA, the CDR3 is TGCGCCCCGGCCAGGGGGACAGATACGCAGTATTTT.

Only a few counts were recorded for this clonotype. V usage is TRBV7-3 and J usage is TRBJ2-1, with D unclear. The germline CDR1 and CDR2 sequences are SGHTA and FQGTGA. This CDR3 contains 16 residues. V was trimmed by 2 bases and J by 0 bases, leaving 11 bases between them. In DNA form, the CDR3 reads TGTGCCAGCAGCTTATTTACGGTTAGCTCCTACAATGAGCAGTTCTTC. It encodes CASSLFTVSSYNEQFF.

The DNA of the CDR3 is TGTGCCAGCAGCCAGGAGCGGGAGAGGTCCTACAATGAGCAGTTCTTC. Amino acids: CASSQERERSYNEQFF. The genes are TRBV4-2 and TRBJ2-1; 8 bases map to TRBD2. J was trimmed by 1 base and V by 3 bases; bases with no gene match: 5. The CDR3 consists of 16 residues. Germline values: CDR1 LGHNA, CDR2 YNFKEQ.

This clonotype showed up just a few times. The CDR3 reads CSVGRGGQETQYF. CDR3 nucleotides: TGCAGCGTTGGACGCGGGGGCCAAGAGACCCAGTACTTC. The rearrangement uses TRBV29-1 and TRBJ2-5, with TRBD2 identical over 7 bases. From germline, CDR1 is SQVTM and CDR2 ANQGSEA. The CDR3 is 13 residues long. V was clipped by 4 bases and J by 1 base; unmatched bases: 3.

This clonotype showed up many times. V and J are TRBV29-1 and TRBJ2-5; TRBD1 agrees at 8 bases. J gave up 2 bases and V 6 bases, and 14 bases lay outside the gene matches. CDR1 and CDR2 from the germline V gene are SQVTM and ANQGSEA. The CDR3 contains 16 residues. This chain's CDR3 is CSVSGQGPPGQETQYF. CDR3 in DNA: TGCAGCGTCTCCGGACAGGGCCCCCCTGGGCAAGAGACCCAGTACTTC.

This clonotype was recorded only once. The V gene is TRBV30, the J gene TRBJ2-3, with D maybe TRBD2 (6 bases). The germline gives CDR1 GTSNPN, CDR2 SVGIG (reference sequence). This CDR3 region has 15 residues. The V and J ends lost 0 bases and 4 bases respectively, with 14 bases between them. The CDR3 DNA reads TGTGCCTGGAGTGTAGGAGGGATCTCTGCAGATACGCAGTATTTT. It is translated as CAWSVGGISADTQYF. The full variable domain, rest sourced from reference TRBV30 and TRBJ2-3, is SQTIHQWPATLVQPVGSPLSLECTVEGTSNPNLYWYRQAAGRGLQLLFYSVGIGQISSEVPQNLSASRPQDRQFILSSKKLLLSDSGFYLCAWSVGGISADTQYFGPGTRLTVL.

This clonotype was recorded many times. This chain links TRBV30 with TRBJ1-1; D not resolved. The V end lost 4 bases, the J end lost 5 bases, and 14 bases lay between the germline ends. Germline CDR1 is GTSNPN and CDR2 is SVGIG (reference sequence). The CDR3 has 13 residues. The CDR3 sequence: CAWMVLGKTEAFF. CDR3 nucleotides: TGTGCCTGGATGGTGCTAGGGAAAACTGAAGCTTTCTTT.

This clonotype was counted between two and nine times. The chain is built from TRBV7-9 and TRBJ2-3; D possibly corresponds to TRBD2 (6 bases). The CDR3 contains 16 residues. Trimming pared 3 bases from V and 6 bases from J, leaving 19 bases between. The V gene's germline CDR1 is SEHNR and CDR2 FQNEAQ (reference sequence). CDR3 bases: TGTGCCAGCAGCTTGGCGCGGGACCTTACGTTGGATACGCAGTATTTT. It translates to CASSLARDLTLDTQYF.

This clonotype was seen only once. CDR3 DNA: TGCAGTGCCAGATTTACAGGGGCGAACACTGAAGCTTTCTTT. Translating it yields CSARFTGANTEAFF. The chain is built from TRBV20-1 and TRBJ1-1; 7 bases map to TRBD1. V dropped 6 bases and J dropped 1; count of bases not matched to a gene: 8. In germline, CDR1 is DFQATT, CDR2 SNEGSKA (reference sequence). The CDR3 extends over 14 amino acids.

V gene TRBV19 combines with J gene TRBJ1-6; tentative D call: TRBD1 (6 bases). This CDR3 has 14 residues. V dropped 7 bases and J dropped 8 bases, with 15 bases sitting between them. Per the germline V gene, CDR1 is LNHDA and CDR2 is SQIVND (reference sequence). DNA of the CDR3: TGTGCCAGTAACCTACAGGGAATGCATTCACCCCTCCACTTT. It codes for CASNLQGMHSPLHF. Together with reference TRBV19 and TRBJ1-6, the CDR3 gives the full variable domain: DGGITQSPKYLFRKEGQNVTLSCEQNLNHDAMYWYRQDPGQGLRLIYYSQIVNDFQKGDIAEGYSVSREKKESFPLTVTSAQKNPTAFYLCASNLQGMHSPLHFGNGTRLTVT.

This clonotype was observed at least ten times. The gene calls are TRBV20-1 and TRBJ2-7, with D unresolved. The CDR3 is made up of 12 amino acids. V was pared by 7 bases and J by 0 bases, with 10 bases between. Germline CDR1 and CDR2: DFQATT and SNEGSKA (reference sequence). DNA of the CDR3: TGCAGTGGGGCCAGGAGCTCCTACGAGCAGTACTTC. Amino acid sequence: CSGARSSYEQYF.

Only a few counts were recorded for this clonotype. The CDR3 nucleotides read TGTGCCAGCAGCCCCCCGCGGACAGGGTTCTCTGGGGCCAACGTCCTGACTTTC. Its translation is CASSPPRTGFSGANVLTF. The V gene is TRBV5-4, the J gene TRBJ2-6; 8 nucleotides line up with TRBD1. The CDR3 length is 18 residues. V gave up 4 bases and J gave up 0 bases; unmatched junction bases: 9. Germline-derived CDR1 and CDR2 are SGHNT and YYREEE (reference sequence). The full variable domain, completed using reference TRBV5-4 and TRBJ2-6, is ETGVTQSPTHLIKTRGQQVTLRCSSQSGHNTVSWYQQALGQGPQFIFQYYREEENGRGNFPPRFSGLQFPNYSSELNVNALELDDSALYLCASSPPRTGFSGANVLTFGAGSRLTVL.

This clonotype was observed a few times. V and J are TRBV20-1 and TRBJ1-4, with D tentatively TRBD1 (5 bases). The CDR3 runs 13 residues. V was shortened by 6 bases and J by 6 bases, with 14 bases between the two germline ends. Germline V gene sequence: CDR1 DFQATT, CDR2 SNEGSKA (reference sequence). The CDR3 loop reads CSAPGLRDEKLFF. Here the CDR3 DNA reads TGCAGTGCCCCGGGACTCCGGGATGAAAAACTGTTTTTT.

This clonotype was recorded at least ten times. CDR3 sequence: CASSPTGGLYEQYF. CDR3 nucleotides: TGTGCCAGCAGCCCGACGGGAGGCCTCTACGAGCAGTACTTC. The rearrangement joins TRBV9 to TRBJ2-7, with 7 bases identical to TRBD2. J was trimmed by 3 bases and V by 4 bases; bases with no gene match: 7. The CDR3 runs to 14 residues. Germline assignment: CDR1 SGDLS and CDR2 YYNGEE.

This clonotype occurred a few times. This chain joins TRBV18 and TRBJ2-2, with D tentatively TRBD2 (5 bases). The CDR3 totals 14 residues. Per germline, CDR1 KGHSH and CDR2 LQKENI. Trimming stripped 1 base from V and 6 bases from J, with 9 bases between. For the CDR3, the DNA is TGTGCCAGCTCACCACAGGAGGCTGCCGGGGAGCTGTTTTTT. Translated: CASSPQEAAGELFF.

This clonotype occurred a few times. The J gene is TRBJ1-5, the V gene TRBV7-2; D not resolved. The CDR3 length is 14 residues. V was cut by 4 bases and J by 5 bases, with 12 bases left in between. Germline V gene sequence: CDR1 SGHTA, CDR2 FQGNSA. The CDR3 here is CASSSPGRDQPQHF. The CDR3, as DNA: TGTGCCAGCAGCTCCCCGGGCAGAGATCAGCCCCAGCATTTT.

The V call is TRBV5-1, the J call TRBJ2-1, with 14 bases lining up with TRBD2. Germline V lookup: CDR1 SGHRS, CDR2 YFSETQ. Trimming took 6 bases from V and 9 from J; bases not matched to a gene: 5. The CDR3 totals 14 residues. CDR3 protein: CASTPGLAGVEQFF. CDR3 bases: TGCGCCAGCACGCCGGGACTAGCGGGAGTTGAGCAGTTCTTC.

This chain's CDR3 is CASSLDRCNEQFF. Written as DNA, the CDR3 is TGTGCCAGCAGTCTGGACCGGTGCAATGAGCAGTTCTTC. The chain employs TRBV2 and TRBJ2-1; D ambiguous. The CDR3 consists of 13 residues. Trimming removed 5 bases at V and 6 bases at J, with 11 bases between. The germline V gene encodes CDR1 SNHLY and CDR2 FYNNEI.

This clonotype was recorded at least ten times. The chain carries TRBV2 and TRBJ2-1; tentatively, D is TRBD2 (5 bases). Trimming left V 7 bases short and J 6 bases short, with 19 bases between. The CDR3 spans 15 residues. Germline V gene data show CDR1 as SNHLY and CDR2 as FYNNEI. Written as DNA, the CDR3 is TGTGCCAGCAATTCACCGGCGGGCCTTTCCAATGAGCAGTTCTTC. Translation gives CASNSPAGLSNEQFF.

The DNA for the CDR3 is TGTGCCAGCAGCGCGGGGAGGGGTAGCAATCAGCCCCAGCATTTT. Its translation is CASSAGRGSNQPQHF. The rearrangement uses TRBV2 and TRBJ1-5; tentatively, D is TRBD1 (5 bases). CDR3 length: 15 residues. Germline values: CDR1 SNHLY, CDR2 FYNNEI. V lost 6 bases to trimming and J lost 0 bases, with 12 bases between them.

The table lists this clonotype with a few counts. This chain connects TRBV10-2 to TRBJ1-1; 8 positions agree with TRBD1. Germline trimming cut 7 bases from V and 5 bases from J; bases unmatched to any gene: 9. Germline V CDR1 and CDR2: WSHSY, SAAADI. The CDR3 covers 14 residues. The CDR3 DNA reads as TGCGCCAGCATCGTCAGGGGGCCCAGGACTGAAGCTTTCTTT. It is translated as CASIVRGPRTEAFF.

This clonotype was counted many times. The chain has TRBV4-3 and TRBJ1-4; D gene ambiguous. Germline CDR1 LGHNA, CDR2 YSLEER. The CDR3 loop spans 16 amino acids. Trimming took off 1 base at V and 1 base at J, with 10 bases between the two ends. The CDR3, as DNA: TGCGCCAGCAGCCAAGGGCAGGCGAGAACTAATGAAAAACTGTTTTTT. It specifies CASSQGQARTNEKLFF.